A selection of T cell receptor beta chains follows, all from one sample in a study of blood T cell repertoires in COVID-19. The method was immunoSEQ multiplex PCR; TCRdb's version includes in-frame clones alone and lacks a portion of them. The sample lists approximately 250,000 clones; nearly 85% were seen once. The specimen was peripheral blood. All receptors derive from a human donor in a cohort sampled during active COVID-19. Both conserved end residues are part of each CDR3.

>TRBV5-6|TRBJ2-7
CASSWGQGAAYEQYF
>TRBV10-3|TRBJ1-2
CAISGRGFSDGYTF
>TRBV5-1|TRBJ2-1
CASSSGHYNEQFF
>TRBV27|TRBJ2-5
CASRDPGRWETQYF
>TRBV9|TRBJ1-2
CASSRGGEGGYTF
>TRBV18|TRBJ2-7
CASSPWDRGSYEQYF
>TRBV5-1|TRBJ2-1
CASSLGLAGYNEQFF
>TRBV19|TRBJ2-5
CASLKGQGGQETQYF
>TRBV12-5|TRBJ2-7
CASGGSYEQYF
>TRBV25-1|TRBJ2-7
CASAGQGMGEQYF
>TRBV7-3|TRBJ2-2
CASTPGSGNTGELFF
>TRBV6-6|TRBJ1-2
CASSPTGGPSNYGYTF
>TRBV6-2/TRBV6-3|TRBJ1-2
CASSFAEDRAFYGYTF
>TRBV19|TRBJ1-1
CASRGPPSEAFF
>TRBV5-8|TRBJ2-3
CASSPARQGVTDTQYF
>TRBV19|TRBJ2-7
CASSIALEGEQYF
>TRBV25-1|TRBJ1-6
CASRVRDRGNSPLHF
>TRBV11-2|TRBJ2-7
CASSFTTTPGHEQYF
>TRBV6-5|TRBJ1-6
CASGPDRGLGSPLHF
>TRBV5-1|TRBJ2-2
CASSPRPGGGDTGELFF
>TRBV6-1|TRBJ1-2
CASSVHRGTTNYGYTF
>TRBV27|TRBJ2-1
CASSFLSYNEQFF
>TRBV5-1|TRBJ2-3
CASSLGDRILASTDTQYF
>TRBV29-1|TRBJ2-5
CSVAPGKETQYF
>TRBV11-3|TRBJ2-1
CASSLAAGGPMEQFF
>TRBV5-1|TRBJ2-7
CASRPLGTSSYEQYF
>TRBV14|TRBJ1-6
CASSQTGNSPLHF
>TRBV3-1/TRBV3-2|TRBJ1-6
CASSQQTGGGNSPLHF
>TRBV5-8|TRBJ2-2
CASSLGQGFTGELFF
>TRBV28|TRBJ1-6
CASSAPAGVGNSPLHF
>TRBV6-4|TRBJ2-2
CASSAQGGTGELFF
>TRBV10-3|TRBJ1-4
CAISGSDRDNEKLFF
>TRBV12-3/TRBV12-4|TRBJ1-2
CASTWEPSYGYTF
>TRBV7-9|TRBJ2-7
CASSLSRQAPGEQYF
>TRBV20-1|TRBJ2-7
CSASSRSYEQYF
>TRBV24-1|TRBJ2-1
CATSALSRIYSYNEQFF
>TRBV7-9|TRBJ1-1
CASSSIANTEAFF
>TRBV19|TRBJ2-6
CASSATGANVLTF
>TRBV9|TRBJ2-2
CASSVEHVNTGELFF
>TRBV11-2|TRBJ1-3
CASSSQGAHGNTIYF
>TRBV30|TRBJ1-5
CAWNVRGRAQPQHF
>TRBV6-4|TRBJ1-2
CASSDSINRGPNYGYTF
>TRBV27|TRBJ1-6
CASSTRGNSPLHF
>TRBV6-1|TRBJ1-2
CASSETGGAYGYTF
>TRBV10-2|TRBJ2-6
CASSESGLASYSGANVLTF
>TRBV18|TRBJ1-3
CASSLDSPGNTIYF
>TRBV5-4|TRBJ2-7
CASSFRAYEQYF
>TRBV6-5|TRBJ2-1
CATGTVVYNEQFF
>TRBV9|TRBJ2-3
CASSPSQRGGRDTQYF
>TRBV10-3|TRBJ2-5
CAISLAGGQETQYF
>TRBV7-2|TRBJ1-1
CASSRPGQMAFF
>TRBV10-3|TRBJ1-1
CAISPGGLGTEAFF
>TRBV15|TRBJ1-2
CATSRGGSQRYGYTF
>TRBV6-1|TRBJ2-3
CASRGTSGTDTQYF
>TRBV28|TRBJ1-1
CASRSSGGAENTEAFF